The clone carrying this T cell receptor beta chain has at least ten counts. Time point here: newly diagnosed GD, antithyroid drugs for less than 3 months. Researchers made the TCR library from RNA that was extracted from PBMCs. The record originates from a study of regulatory T cells in long-lasting Graves disease. The CDR3 loop spans 15 amino acids. Trimming took 1 base from V and 6 from J, leaving 12 bases between them. CDR1 is SEHNR and CDR2 is FQNEAQ in the germline V gene (reference sequence). Both iRepertoire HTBI primers and Arm-PCR of CDR3 regions were used to build the TCR beta libraries. TCRdb reanalysed the multiplex PCR reads using MiXCR and keeps one entry per CDR3 protein. The sample has about 530,000 distinct CDR3 sequences; 15% to 20% are singletons. The same sample was also used in a study of T cells in Graves' hyperthyroidism and ophthalmopathy.

Sequences were derived from peripheral blood mononuclear cells (PBMCs), sampled at new diagnosis, from a patient treated with antithyroid drugs. The TCR sequence derives from a woman aged 40-60 years with Graves disease. The chain is built from TRBV7-9 and TRBJ1-4; no reliable D call. CDR3 residues: CASSLVYGPDEKLFF. The DNA of the CDR3 is TGTGCCAGCAGCTTAGTTTACGGTCCGGATGAAAAACTGTTTTTT. Drawing the rest from reference TRBV7-9 and TRBJ1-4, the complete variable domain is DTGVSQNPRHKITKRGQNVTFRCDPISEHNRLYWYRQTLGQGPEFLTYFQNEAQLEKSRLLSDRFSAERPKGSFSTLEIQRTEQGDSAMYLCASSLVYGPDEKLFFGSGTQLSVL.